What follows is one T cell receptor (beta chain) and its context. Its antigen remains unidentified. This entry is derived from a study of post-analysis software for immune sequencing data. Points from the study as a whole: Multiple sclerosis patients had significantly lower normalized Chao1 diversity than controls. The authors found that F measure strongly co-clustered same-batch samples. In patients, about 5 TRBV segments were more frequent than in controls, with TRBV5-6, TRBV5-1 and TRBV20-1 among them.

Tagging with unique molecular identifiers was a feature of the TCR beta cDNA libraries. When about 0.85 to 11 million T cells were used, they gave a few hundred thousand cDNA molecules. Each CDR3 protein gets one entry after TCRdb re-called the PCR reads with MiXCR. This sample has roughly 600,000 distinct CDR3 sequences; roughly 45% occur once, and the top ten carry around 1.7%. J lost 4 bases, V lost 5 bases, and 7 bases had no gene match. The CDR3 is 13 amino acids. CDR1 and CDR2 (germline): DFQATT, SNEGSKA (reference sequence). The V gene is TRBV20-1, the J gene TRBJ1-2; TRBD1 agrees at 7 bases. The sequencing input was blood. The receptor's source is a girl under 18 with multiple sclerosis. The CDR3 here is CSAPFPGGYGYTF. As DNA, the CDR3 is TGCAGTGCTCCGTTCCCAGGGGGCTATGGCTACACCTTC.